This T cell receptor beta chain was identified during a study of blood T cell repertoires in COVID-19. Study context: Whether acute or convalescent, the COVID-19 samples came from the United States, Italy and Spain.

Methods used by the authors: The authors estimated nucleated cell counts from reference gene primer amplification. Data came from immunoSEQ multiplex PCR; TCRdb stores just in-frame clones and leaves some out. For V, J and clone size, that table is used; D and trimming come from the DNA. This sample has under 150,000 clones, with more than 75% found just once. V lost 5 bases and J lost 0, with 6 bases in between. Germline V gene lookup returns CDR1 SGHNT and CDR2 YENEEA. The CDR3 consists of 13 residues. Sequencing was done on a sample of peripheral blood. The gene calls are TRBV11-3 and TRBJ2-3; TRBD2 might be the D (5 bases). This clonotype was sampled from a human donor in a cohort sampled during active COVID-19. In DNA form, the CDR3 reads TGTGCCAGCAGCCGGGGAAGCACAGATACGCAGTATTTT. This encodes CASSRGSTDTQYF. Combining the CDR3 with reference TRBV11-3 and TRBJ2-3 gives the whole variable domain EAGVVQSPRYKIIEKKQPVAFWCNPISGHNTLYWYLQNLGQGPELLIRYENEEAVDDSQLPKDRFSAERLKGVDSTLKIQPAELGDSAVYLCASSRGSTDTQYFGPGTRLTVL.